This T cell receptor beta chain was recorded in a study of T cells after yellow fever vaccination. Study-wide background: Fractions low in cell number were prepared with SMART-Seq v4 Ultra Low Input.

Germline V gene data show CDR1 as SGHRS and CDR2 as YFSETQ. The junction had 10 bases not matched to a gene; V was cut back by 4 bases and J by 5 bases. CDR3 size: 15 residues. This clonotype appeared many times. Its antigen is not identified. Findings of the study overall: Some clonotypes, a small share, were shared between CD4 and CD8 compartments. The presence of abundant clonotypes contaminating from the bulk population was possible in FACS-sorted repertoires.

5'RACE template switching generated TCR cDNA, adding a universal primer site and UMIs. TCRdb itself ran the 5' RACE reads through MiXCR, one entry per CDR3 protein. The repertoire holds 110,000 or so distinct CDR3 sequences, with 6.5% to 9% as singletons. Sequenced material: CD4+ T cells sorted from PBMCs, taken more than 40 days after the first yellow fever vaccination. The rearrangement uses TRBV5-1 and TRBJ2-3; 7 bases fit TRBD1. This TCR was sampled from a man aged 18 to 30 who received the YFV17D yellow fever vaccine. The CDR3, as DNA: TGCGCCAGCAGCGAGCTACAGGGGACGATAGATACGCAGTATTTT. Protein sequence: CASSELQGTIDTQYF.